This T cell receptor (beta chain) was found in a study of blood T cell repertoires in COVID-19. Across the study: PBMCs, B-cell-depleted T cells, or T cells provided the cDNA or gDNA that made up the material.

Authors' methods: The authors estimated nucleated cell counts from reference gene primer amplification. The assay was immunoSEQ multiplex PCR, and TCRdb's table has in-frame clones only and misses some. The V and J calls and clone size come from that table; D and trimming were worked out from the DNA. This table has some 160,000 clones, approximately 88% appearing once. The CDR3 is made up of 12 amino acids. V lost 8 bases, J lost 0 bases, and 8 bases lay in between. The origin of this receptor is a man aged 60 to 69 with acute or convalescent COVID-19. Sequencing was carried out using peripheral blood. V and J are TRBV12-3 or TRBV12-4 and TRBJ2-7, with D perhaps TRBD1 (6 bases). CDR3 nucleotides: TGTGCCAGCCAACAGGGCTCCTACGAGCAGTACTTC. This sequence encodes CASQQGSYEQYF.